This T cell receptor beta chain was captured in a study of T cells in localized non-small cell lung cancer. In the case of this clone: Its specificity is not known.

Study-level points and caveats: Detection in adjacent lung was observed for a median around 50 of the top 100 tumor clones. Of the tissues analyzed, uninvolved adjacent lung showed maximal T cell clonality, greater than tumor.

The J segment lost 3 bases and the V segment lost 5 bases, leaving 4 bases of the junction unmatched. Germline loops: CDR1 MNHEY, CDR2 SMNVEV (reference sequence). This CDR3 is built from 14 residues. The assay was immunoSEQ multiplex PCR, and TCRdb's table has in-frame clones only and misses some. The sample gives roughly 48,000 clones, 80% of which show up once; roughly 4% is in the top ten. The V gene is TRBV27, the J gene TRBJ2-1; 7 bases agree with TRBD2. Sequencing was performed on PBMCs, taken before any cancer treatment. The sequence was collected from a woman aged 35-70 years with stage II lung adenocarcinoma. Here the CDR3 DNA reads TGTGCCAGCAGTATAAGCGGGGTCTACAATGAGCAGTTCTTC. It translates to CASSISGVYNEQFF.